The 5 T cell receptor beta chains given below trace back to one sample, sequenced in a study of blood T cell repertoires in COVID-19. Using immunoSEQ multiplex PCR, the repertoire was profiled, and TCRdb retains in-frame clones only, with some absent. Here the sample spans 200,000 to 250,000 clones, under 85% being singletons. Source material: peripheral blood. These receptors were collected from a woman older than 75 with COVID-19, enrolled during active disease.

The chain employs TRBV18 and TRBJ2-1; 9 nucleotides match TRBD2. Per germline, CDR1 KGHSH and CDR2 LQKENI. Germline trimming cut 4 bases from V and 1 base from J; bases unmatched to any gene: 8. This CDR3 is 17 amino acids long. CDR3 sequence (DNA): TGTGCCAGCTCACGGAATAGCGGGAGTGCTTCCTACAATGAGCAGTTCTTC. This translates into CASSRNSGSASYNEQFF.

The chain uses TRBV6-5 and TRBJ2-7; the D gene is possibly TRBD2 (7 bases). The germline V gene has CDR1 MNHEY and CDR2 SVGAGI. The ends were cut back, 6 bases at V and 6 bases at J, with 12 bases in the middle. CDR3 length: 12 amino acids. In DNA form, the CDR3 reads TGTGCCAGCAGGGGGGGGGCCGGCGAGCAGTACTTC. Amino acids: CASRGGAGEQYF.

The gene calls are TRBV6-5 and TRBJ2-7, with a tentative D call TRBD2 (6 bases). Deletions cut 5 bases from V and 0 bases from J, with 14 bases between. The CDR3 extends over 15 amino acids. The V gene's germline CDR1 is MNHEY and CDR2 SVGAGI. In nucleotides, the CDR3 is TGTGCCAGCAGTAAACCTGGGGGGAGCTCCTACGAGCAGTACTTC. This sequence encodes CASSKPGGSSYEQYF.

CDR3 region: CASSEDRGGNTEAFF. The CDR3 DNA follows: TGCGCCAGCAGCGAAGACAGGGGAGGGAACACTGAAGCTTTCTTT. This chain uses TRBV5-1 with TRBJ1-1; TRBD1 matches 8 bases. Per germline, CDR1 SGHRS and CDR2 YFSETQ. Trimming at V came to 4 bases and at J to 1 base, leaving 6 bases not matched to a gene. This CDR3 contains 15 residues.

V and J are TRBV20-1 and TRBJ2-7, with TRBD1 matching 8 bases. The length of the CDR3 is 12 residues. Looked up from germline, CDR1 is DFQATT and CDR2 is SNEGSKA (reference sequence). The V segment lost 3 bases and the J segment 5 bases; nucleotides outside the gene matches: 3. The CDR3 is CSASQGANEQYF. CDR3 coding DNA: TGCAGTGCTAGTCAGGGGGCGAACGAGCAGTACTTC.